The source of this TCR beta chain is a study of T cells in Graves' hyperthyroidism and ophthalmopathy (dated by TCRdb to the late 2010s). Regarding the complete study: Peripheral blood samples were taken at initial diagnosis, before any treatment was given. The 100 or so discovery patients were divided at random into training and test sets in a 7:3 ratio. Prospective prediction of ophthalmopathy was tested in an independent validation cohort consisting of some 18 hyperthyroidism patients and over 15 patients who later progressed to ophthalmopathy. According to the paper, TCR Vbeta CDR3 sequencing was carried out on over 130 peripheral blood samples, which came from 40 to 45 ophthalmopathy, 70 to 80 hyperthyroidism and approximately 17 progressor patients. A discovery cohort of roughly 100 patients, 43 with Graves' ophthalmopathy and about 60 with stable Graves' hyperthyroidism, was used to find distinguishing TCR V-J signatures. Once sampling was done, hyperthyroidism patients were given methimazole at a starting dose of 30 mg daily, whereas ophthalmopathy patients were given high-dose intravenous methylprednisolone. In several Graves' hyperthyroidism patients, the study also compared T-cell repertoires from thyroid tissue with T-cell repertoires from blood.

Stable Graves' hyperthyroidism was defined as no progression to ophthalmopathy during 18 months of follow-up. Hyperthyroidism patients were aged 18 to 65 years and newly diagnosed, with disease duration of less than 2 months. The study excluded patients with uncontrolled infections, other autoimmune diseases, pregnancy or lactation. Diagnoses were based on clinical symptoms, serum thyroxine and TRAb, thyroid ultrasound and orbital computed tomography. PBMCs were isolated from approximately 10 ml of fresh peripheral blood by Ficoll-Paque density gradient centrifugation. Total RNA was extracted with Trizol reagent, and quality was checked on an Agilent 2100 Bioanalyzer. Broader findings and caveats from the paper: In validation, progression to ophthalmopathy was predicted by the model with 70.59% sensitivity and nearly 75% specificity, a median of about 6 months before onset. Sample size was not statistically predetermined, and investigators were not blinded to group allocation. Most expanded thyroid clonotypes (frequency above 0.001) were also detected in blood, a finding suggesting that blood repertoires may reflect thyroid immune responses. A 13 V-J signature model separated ophthalmopathy from stable hyperthyroidism, with just over 85% sensitivity and 81.08% specificity in cross-validation and 80%/75% in testing.

This clonotype was counted at least ten times. Its antigen is still unknown. No much larger clone is present one base from it, and per-base qualities are unavailable. Per the germline V gene, SGHRS is the CDR1 and YFSETQ is the CDR2. CDR3 length: 15 amino acids, cysteine to phenylalanine. Just the 45-base CDR3 DNA is kept, in frame starting at base 1. At the junction V is shortened by 4 bases and J by 3 bases; bases outside the gene matches: 3. Amplification of TCR beta CDR3 regions was carried out from RNA transcripts. A first-round RT-PCR of the TCR CDR3 used the HTBI primer set with the Qiagen OneStep RT-PCR kit. Libraries were constructed in a second round of multiplex PCR, after which size selection and purification were performed. Libraries were sequenced paired-end with 100 bp reads on an Illumina HiSeq2000. The published analysis was carried out like this. SOAPnuke was used to process the raw data, throwing out any read that contained adapters or uncalled bases, had a mean Phred below 15, or lacked an exact constant-primer or identifier match. COPE v1.2.5 was used to merge high-quality paired reads, and clonotypes were defined as unique nucleotide sequences. Clonotypes were aligned to IMGT TRBV, TRBD and TRBJ reference segments using MiTCR v1.1. Only V-J combinations with frequency above 0.0001, covering about 99% of repertoires, were analysed. The TCS score was defined as the ratio of F50 (clonal expansion) to E x V (chaos), calculated using BLOSUM62-based TCRdist between CDR3 peptides within each V-J. Welch's t-statistics and random forest reduced roughly 500 V-J features to roughly 13, which were used in a naive Bayes classifier (R e1071). Through fastp at Q25 and MiXCR, TCRdb rebuilt clones from the public reads, retaining in-frame beta chains. Rows with one shared CDR3 protein collapse into an entry with the most common genes and DNA. It is TCRdb's table, rather than the study itself, that gives the V and J calls and clone size. The table for this sample lists about 510,000 distinct CDR3 sequences; around 15% of them were counted only once. The leading ten clones occupy around 13% of the sample.

The specimen was blood. The clonotype originates from a woman aged 40 to 55 with Graves' hyperthyroidism. The sequence is built from TRBV5-1 and TRBJ2-1, with 11 central nucleotides matching TRBD2. The nucleotides read TGCGCCAGCAGCGTTAGCGGGGGGGGCTACAATGAGCAGTTCTTC. This codes for CASSVSGGGYNEQFF.